These T cell receptor beta chains were read from a single sample in a study of blood T cell repertoires in COVID-19. This table comes from immunoSEQ multiplex PCR, and its TCRdb copy is limited to in-frame clones, with some not included. Of 200,000 to 300,000 clones in the sample, around 84% were seen once. The sample taken for sequencing was peripheral blood. The receptors here all came from a woman under 30 with acute or convalescent COVID-19. Each CDR3 is given with its conserved first and last residue. The order of the fields is J gene, clone size, V gene, D gene, CDR3 DNA, CDR3 protein. The D gene is left open where the match is weak. Clone size is shown for a subset of rows, as once, few, many or a class of expanded clone.

J gene: TRBJ2-3
clone size: NA
V gene: TRBV4-3
D gene: NA
CDR3 DNA: TGCGCCAGCAGCCAAGATCGGCGGGGAGCCTTAGATACGCAGTATTTT
CDR3 protein: CASSQDRRGALDTQYF

J gene: TRBJ2-1
clone size: NA
V gene: TRBV11-2
D gene: TRBD2
CDR3 DNA: TGTGCCAGCAGCTTCCCCTTAACTAGCGGGGCTCCCGGTGAGCAGTTCTTC
CDR3 protein: CASSFPLTSGAPGEQFF

J gene: TRBJ1-1
clone size: NA
V gene: TRBV28
D gene: NA
CDR3 DNA: TGTGCCAGCAGTTTAACCCCCACAGCGAACACTGAAGCTTTCTTT
CDR3 protein: CASSLTPTANTEAFF

J gene: TRBJ1-2
clone size: NA
V gene: TRBV13
D gene: NA
CDR3 DNA: TGTGCCAGCAGCTTGTGGGGCGGGGCCCGGACCGGCTACACCTTC
CDR3 protein: CASSLWGGARTGYTF

J gene: TRBJ2-7
clone size: NA
V gene: TRBV5-6
D gene: TRBD2
CDR3 DNA: TGTGCCAGCAGCTCTGTCCTAGCGGGAGGGTTTCACGAGCAGTACTTC
CDR3 protein: CASSSVLAGGFHEQYF

J gene: TRBJ1-5
clone size: NA
V gene: TRBV19
D gene: NA
CDR3 DNA: TGTGCCAGTAGTGGTCCGGGATGGCCCCAGCATTTT
CDR3 protein: CASSGPGWPQHF

J gene: TRBJ2-5
clone size: NA
V gene: TRBV6-2/TRBV6-3
D gene: NA
CDR3 DNA: TGTGCCAGCAGTTACGAGCTACGCTTTGGGACCCAGTACTTC
CDR3 protein: CASSYELRFGTQYF

J gene: TRBJ1-6
clone size: NA
V gene: TRBV6-5
D gene: NA
CDR3 DNA: TGTGCCAGCAAGAAGGTTGGCAGGGGCCATTCACCCCTCCACTTT
CDR3 protein: CASKKVGRGHSPLHF

J gene: TRBJ1-6
clone size: NA
V gene: TRBV28
D gene: TRBD1
CDR3 DNA: TGTGCCAGCAGTGCGACAGGGGCGAATTCACCCCTCCACTTT
CDR3 protein: CASSATGANSPLHF

J gene: TRBJ1-2
clone size: NA
V gene: TRBV6-5
D gene: NA
CDR3 DNA: TGTGCCAGCAGTACAAGTACAGGGAACTATGGCTACACCTTC
CDR3 protein: CASSTSTGNYGYTF

J gene: TRBJ1-1
clone size: once
V gene: TRBV20-1
D gene: NA
CDR3 DNA: TGCAGTGCTAGGGGACTTACTGAAGCTTTCTTT
CDR3 protein: CSARGLTEAFF

J gene: TRBJ2-3
clone size: NA
V gene: TRBV28
D gene: TRBD2
CDR3 DNA: TGTGCCAGCAGTTTGCTAGCGGGAGATTGGAATACGCAGTATTTT
CDR3 protein: CASSLLAGDWNTQYF

J gene: TRBJ2-7
clone size: NA
V gene: TRBV21-1
D gene: NA
CDR3 DNA: TGTGCCAGCAGCAAAGGCCACGGACAGCCGGCGGTGCAGTACTTC
CDR3 protein: CASSKGHGQPAVQYF

J gene: TRBJ1-5
clone size: NA
V gene: TRBV28
D gene: NA
CDR3 DNA: TGTGCCAGCAGTTCATACCGGGAGAACAATCAGCCCCAGCATTTT
CDR3 protein: CASSSYRENNQPQHF

J gene: TRBJ1-2
clone size: NA
V gene: TRBV7-9
D gene: NA
CDR3 DNA: TGTGCCAGCAGCCGTACAGGGAACTATGGCTACACCTTC
CDR3 protein: CASSRTGNYGYTF

J gene: TRBJ2-5
clone size: NA
V gene: TRBV5-4
D gene: TRBD2
CDR3 DNA: TGTGCCAGCAGCCTCAATAGCGGGAGGGCCCGAGAGACCCAGTACTTC
CDR3 protein: CASSLNSGRARETQYF

J gene: TRBJ2-7
clone size: NA
V gene: TRBV5-1
D gene: NA
CDR3 DNA: TGCGCCAGCAGTTTTGGATACGGGATAGGGAGCTACGAGCAGTACTTC
CDR3 protein: CASSFGYGIGSYEQYF

J gene: TRBJ2-2
clone size: NA
V gene: TRBV27
D gene: NA
CDR3 DNA: TGTGCCAGCAGTTCTTTCTTTGAGACCGGGGAGCTGTTTTTT
CDR3 protein: CASSSFFETGELFF

J gene: TRBJ2-2
clone size: NA
V gene: TRBV7-7
D gene: TRBD1
CDR3 DNA: TGTGCTAGCAGCCCCTGGACAGGGCAGGGCGGGGAGCTGTTTTTT
CDR3 protein: CASSPWTGQGGELFF

J gene: TRBJ2-5
clone size: NA
V gene: TRBV7-9
D gene: NA
CDR3 DNA: TGTGCCAGCAGCTTAGTTAGTAGCCAAGAGACCCAGTACTTC
CDR3 protein: CASSLVSSQETQYF

J gene: TRBJ1-2
clone size: NA
V gene: TRBV13
D gene: NA
CDR3 DNA: TGTGCCAGCAGCTTTGAGCGGGGGGGCAACGGCTACACCTTC
CDR3 protein: CASSFERGGNGYTF

J gene: TRBJ1-4
clone size: NA
V gene: TRBV7-6
D gene: TRBD1
CDR3 DNA: TGTGCCAGCAGCCAAGCGACAGGGCTAAGCACAACTAATGAAAAACTGTTTTTT
CDR3 protein: CASSQATGLSTTNEKLFF

J gene: TRBJ1-3
clone size: NA
V gene: TRBV4-1
D gene: NA
CDR3 DNA: TGCGCCAGCAGCCAAGGTTCGGTCTCTGGAAACACCATATATTTT
CDR3 protein: CASSQGSVSGNTIYF

J gene: TRBJ2-1
clone size: many
V gene: TRBV4-3
D gene: TRBD2
CDR3 DNA: TGCGCCAGCAGCCAAGATCCCACGGGAGGGAACAATGAGCAGTTCTTC
CDR3 protein: CASSQDPTGGNNEQFF

J gene: TRBJ2-1
clone size: NA
V gene: TRBV27
D gene: NA
CDR3 DNA: TGTGCCAGCAGTCGGACAGAGTACAATGAGCAGTTCTTC
CDR3 protein: CASSRTEYNEQFF

J gene: TRBJ1-5
clone size: few
V gene: TRBV3-1/TRBV3-2
D gene: NA
CDR3 DNA: TGTGCCAGCAGCCAAGAGAGGGTTGCTTTGGGTCAGCCCCAGCATTTT
CDR3 protein: CASSQERVALGQPQHF

J gene: TRBJ2-2
clone size: few
V gene: TRBV14
D gene: TRBD2
CDR3 DNA: TGTGCCAGCAGCCGTATCCCCACTAGCGGCCTCAACACCGGGGAGCTGTTTTTT
CDR3 protein: CASSRIPTSGLNTGELFF

J gene: TRBJ1-2
clone size: NA
V gene: TRBV7-2
D gene: TRBD1
CDR3 DNA: TGTGCCAGCAGGACGACAGGGGTCGGCTACACCTTC
CDR3 protein: CASRTTGVGYTF

J gene: TRBJ2-7
clone size: once
V gene: TRBV12-3/TRBV12-4
D gene: NA
CDR3 DNA: TGTGCCAGCAGTTTATATCGGGGAGGCGAGCAGTACTTC
CDR3 protein: CASSLYRGGEQYF

J gene: TRBJ2-1
clone size: NA
V gene: TRBV11-2
D gene: TRBD2
CDR3 DNA: TGTGCCAGCAGCTTACTAGCGGGAGGGCCTTACAATGAGCAGTTCTTC
CDR3 protein: CASSLLAGGPYNEQFF

J gene: TRBJ2-5
clone size: NA
V gene: TRBV7-2
D gene: TRBD1
CDR3 DNA: TGTGCCAGCAGCTTAGCAGGGACAGGGCAAGAGACCCAGTACTTC
CDR3 protein: CASSLAGTGQETQYF

J gene: TRBJ2-7
clone size: NA
V gene: TRBV27
D gene: NA
CDR3 DNA: TGTGCCAGCAGTTTATCGTGGGGCAACGAGCAGTACTTC
CDR3 protein: CASSLSWGNEQYF

J gene: TRBJ2-7
clone size: NA
V gene: TRBV6-2/TRBV6-3
D gene: NA
CDR3 DNA: TGTGCCAGCAGTTACCAGGCTAGCCCTCCCTACGAGCAGTACTTC
CDR3 protein: CASSYQASPPYEQYF

J gene: TRBJ2-7
clone size: NA
V gene: TRBV18
D gene: TRBD1
CDR3 DNA: TGTGCCAGCTCACCTCACGAGCCGGGACAGGGACGGTACGAGCAGTACTTC
CDR3 protein: CASSPHEPGQGRYEQYF

J gene: TRBJ2-4
clone size: NA
V gene: TRBV7-8
D gene: TRBD1
CDR3 DNA: TGTGCCAGCAGCTTATCGGGACAGGGGGCTCGACTAGCCAAAAACATTCAGTACTTC
CDR3 protein: CASSLSGQGARLAKNIQYF

J gene: TRBJ2-7
clone size: once
V gene: TRBV4-1
D gene: NA
CDR3 DNA: TGCGCCAGCAGCCGAGAAAGGGAACGGGACACGAGATCCTACGAGCAGTACTTC
CDR3 protein: CASSRERERDTRSYEQYF

J gene: TRBJ2-1
clone size: NA
V gene: TRBV7-6
D gene: TRBD2
CDR3 DNA: TGTGCCAGCAGCACCCGGACTAGCGGCTACAATGAGCAGTTCTTC
CDR3 protein: CASSTRTSGYNEQFF

J gene: TRBJ2-7
clone size: NA
V gene: TRBV7-8
D gene: NA
CDR3 DNA: TGTGCCAGCAGCTTAGAGTCGGGGGGCCTGCCTTTCTACGAGCAGTACTTC
CDR3 protein: CASSLESGGLPFYEQYF

J gene: TRBJ1-6
clone size: NA
V gene: TRBV6-6
D gene: TRBD1
CDR3 DNA: TGTGCCAGCAGTTCGACAGGGGATAATTCACCCCTCCACTTT
CDR3 protein: CASSSTGDNSPLHF

J gene: TRBJ2-2
clone size: NA
V gene: TRBV4-3
D gene: NA
CDR3 DNA: TGCGCCAGCAGCCAAGATGAGGCGGGGCAGGGGGAGCTGTTTTTT
CDR3 protein: CASSQDEAGQGELFF

J gene: TRBJ1-1
clone size: once
V gene: TRBV7-9
D gene: TRBD1
CDR3 DNA: TGTGCCAGCAGCTTAACCGGGACAGGGGGTTCTGAAGCTTTCTTT
CDR3 protein: CASSLTGTGGSEAFF

J gene: TRBJ2-4
clone size: NA
V gene: TRBV15
D gene: TRBD2
CDR3 DNA: TGTGCCACCGGGCAGCTAGCGGGGGGGATAGCCAAAAACATTCAGTACTTC
CDR3 protein: CATGQLAGGIAKNIQYF

J gene: TRBJ2-2
clone size: once
V gene: TRBV4-3
D gene: TRBD2
CDR3 DNA: TGCGCCAGCAGCCTCAAGGGACTAGCGGCCGGGGAGCTGTTTTTT
CDR3 protein: CASSLKGLAAGELFF

J gene: TRBJ2-3
clone size: NA
V gene: TRBV19
D gene: TRBD2
CDR3 DNA: TGTGCCAGTAGTATATTCCCCTCCTGGGTTAGCGGGACTAGCACAGATACGCAGTATTTT
CDR3 protein: CASSIFPSWVSGTSTDTQYF

J gene: TRBJ2-5
clone size: NA
V gene: TRBV4-3
D gene: TRBD1
CDR3 DNA: TGCGCCAGCAGCCAAGCGTACAGGGGCCAAATCCAAGAGACCCAGTACTTC
CDR3 protein: CASSQAYRGQIQETQYF

J gene: TRBJ2-1
clone size: NA
V gene: TRBV10-2
D gene: NA
CDR3 DNA: TGCGCCAGCAGTGGGGACTGGGCATTCGAGCAGTTCTTC
CDR3 protein: CASSGDWAFEQFF

J gene: TRBJ2-7
clone size: NA
V gene: TRBV7-3
D gene: TRBD2
CDR3 DNA: TGTGCCAGCAGCTTATATGGACCCGGGACTACATACGAGCAGTACTTC
CDR3 protein: CASSLYGPGTTYEQYF

J gene: TRBJ1-1
clone size: once
V gene: TRBV12-3/TRBV12-4
D gene: NA
CDR3 DNA: TGTGCCAGCACCCCAGGCGGGGCTGGTGAAGCTTTCTTT
CDR3 protein: CASTPGGAGEAFF

J gene: TRBJ1-2
clone size: few
V gene: TRBV2
D gene: NA
CDR3 DNA: TGTGCCAGCACCGGACAGCTAGCCGGCTATGGCTACACCTTC
CDR3 protein: CASTGQLAGYGYTF

J gene: TRBJ2-7
clone size: NA
V gene: TRBV4-3
D gene: TRBD2
CDR3 DNA: TGCGCCAGCAGCCAAGGAATCGAAGTAGCGGGTAACTCCTACGAGCAGTACTTC
CDR3 protein: CASSQGIEVAGNSYEQYF

J gene: TRBJ2-1
clone size: NA
V gene: TRBV6-2/TRBV6-3
D gene: NA
CDR3 DNA: TGTGCCAGCAGCCTACTAGCGAACAGGGGGAATGAGCAGTTCTTC
CDR3 protein: CASSLLANRGNEQFF

J gene: TRBJ2-7
clone size: NA
V gene: TRBV4-1
D gene: NA
CDR3 DNA: TGCGCCAGCAGCCAAGAGTGGTCGTCGGTTTACGAGCAGTACTTC
CDR3 protein: CASSQEWSSVYEQYF

J gene: TRBJ1-2
clone size: once
V gene: TRBV4-3
D gene: NA
CDR3 DNA: TGCGCCAGCAGCCAAGACCCAGGGATTGGTGGCTACACCTTC
CDR3 protein: CASSQDPGIGGYTF

J gene: TRBJ1-5
clone size: NA
V gene: TRBV19
D gene: TRBD1
CDR3 DNA: TGTGCCAGTAGAAACCGGGACAGATATCAGCCCCAGCATTTT
CDR3 protein: CASRNRDRYQPQHF

J gene: TRBJ2-7
clone size: NA
V gene: TRBV19
D gene: NA
CDR3 DNA: TGTGCCAGTAGAGACAGTAAGATTAGTTACGAGCAGTACTTC
CDR3 protein: CASRDSKISYEQYF

J gene: TRBJ2-5
clone size: NA
V gene: TRBV28
D gene: NA
CDR3 DNA: TGTGCCAGCAGACTGGAGGGGTTTGGAGAGACCCAGTACTTC
CDR3 protein: CASRLEGFGETQYF